This T cell receptor (beta chain) was sequenced in a study of human T cells and chemical hapten exposure. Study outcomes and limitations: With DPC sensitization, TCRs exceeding 1 in 1000 frequency showed no change.

In this sample, this clonotype turned up a few times. The antigen is unknown. TCRdb passed the RACE reads through MiXCR, listing each CDR3 protein once. Among more than 70,000 distinct CDR3 sequences, approximately 12% were seen once, and the ten largest hold roughly 3.6%. The time point is: patch test 1, 2 weeks after DPC sensitization. Treatment meaning: therapeutic diphenylcyclopropenone sensitization with weekly scalp DPC. The sequencing here drew on whole blood, taken in connection with sensitization to the hapten diphenylcyclopropenone (DPC). The TCR was taken from a woman aged 60-75 years with alopecia areata. Some clones in this sample may be carry-over from other donors' samples.

CDR3 residues: CASPTGAANYGYTF. CDR3 DNA: TGTGCCAGCCCCACGGGGGCGGCTAACTATGGCTACACCTTC. The chain couples TRBV21-1 to TRBJ1-2; the DNA was not used to check the table's D call, TRBD1. TRBV21-1 is reported as a pseudogene. The CDR3 is made up of 14 amino acids.